These 28 T cell receptor beta chains were sequenced from one sample in a study of identical twins. TCRdb re-analysed the 5' RACE reads in MiXCR, keeping a single row per CDR3 protein. The top ten hold 12% of the sample, which has 400,000 to 500,000 distinct CDR3 sequences, about 18% seen once. Specimen: naive T cells sorted from blood. These receptors were collected from a man between 45 and 60 years old in good health.

This clonotype was seen only a few times. V usage is TRBV5-1 and J usage is TRBJ1-2, with 9 bases aligning to TRBD1. Trimming cost V 4 bases and J 3 bases; bases outside gene matches: 7. Germline CDR1 is SGHRS and CDR2 is YFSETQ. CDR3 length equals 15 residues. CDR3 amino acids: CASSPRTGEDYGYTF. As DNA, the CDR3 is TGCGCCAGCAGCCCCCGGACAGGGGAAGACTATGGCTACACCTTC. The entire variable domain, with the rest obtained from reference TRBV5-1 and TRBJ1-2, is as follows: KAGVTQTPRYLIKTRGQQVTLSCSPISGHRSVSWYQQTPGQGLQFLFEYFSETQRNKGNFPGRFSGRQFSNSRSEMNVSTLELGDSALYLCASSPRTGEDYGYTFGSGTRLTVV.

The chain combines TRBV2 with TRBJ2-1; TRBD1 might be the D (7 bases). The germline CDR1 and CDR2 sequences are SNHLY and FYNNEI. The CDR3 has 18 residues. The V gene lost 4 bases and the J gene lost 0 bases, with 19 bases spanning the gap. CDR3 DNA: TGTGCCAGCAGTGTATTTCAGGGGGGTTCTCCCTCCTACAATGAGCAGTTCTTC. This codes for CASSVFQGGSPSYNEQFF.

V gene TRBV7-2 combines with J gene TRBJ1-1, with D perhaps TRBD1 (5 bases). Trimming took off 1 base at V and 5 bases at J, with 11 bases between the two ends. CDR3 length: 14 amino acids. Germline V gene data show CDR1 as SGHTA and CDR2 as FQGNSA. The CDR3 loop is CASSLVSRDTEAFF. For the CDR3, the DNA is TGTGCCAGCAGCTTAGTTTCCAGGGATACTGAAGCTTTCTTT.

This clonotype has a count of ten or more. The chain is built from TRBV5-1 and TRBJ1-4, with TRBD1 identical over 7 bases. CDR3 size: 15 residues. Germline V CDR1 and CDR2: SGHRS, YFSETQ. V lost 3 bases, J lost 8 bases, and 10 bases stayed unmatched. The chain's CDR3 is CASSSSGGSNEKLFF. The CDR3 region has the DNA TGCGCCAGCAGCTCGTCAGGGGGAAGTAACGAAAAACTGTTTTTT. Full variable domain (remainder filled in from reference TRBV5-1 and TRBJ1-4): KAGVTQTPRYLIKTRGQQVTLSCSPISGHRSVSWYQQTPGQGLQFLFEYFSETQRNKGNFPGRFSGRQFSNSRSEMNVSTLELGDSALYLCASSSSGGSNEKLFFGSGTQLSVL.

This clonotype appeared a few times. The rearrangement uses TRBV24-1 and TRBJ2-7; 11 positions agree with TRBD1. This CDR3 has 16 residues. Germline V gene sequence: CDR1 KGHDR, CDR2 SFDVKD. The J segment lost 3 bases and the V segment lost 0 bases, leaving 3 bases of the junction unmatched. For the CDR3, the DNA is TGTGCCACCAGTGATTTGGGACAGGGGGCCAGCTACGAGCAGTACTTC. The encoded protein is CATSDLGQGASYEQYF.

The V and J genes are TRBV7-2 and TRBJ1-5, with D possibly being TRBD1 (5 bases). The CDR3 runs 12 residues. Germline CDR1 SGHTA, CDR2 FQGNSA. The germline V and J ends were trimmed by 5 bases and 6 bases, with 8 bases remaining between them. CDR3 loop: CASSERGQPQHF. CDR3 bases: TGTGCCAGCAGCGAAAGGGGTCAGCCCCAGCATTTT.

This clonotype showed up many times. The chain couples TRBV29-1 to TRBJ2-2; D is perhaps TRBD1 (7 bases). Germline-derived CDR1 and CDR2 are SQVTM and ANQGSEA. This CDR3 contains 13 residues. Trimming left V 4 bases short and J 3 bases short, with 9 bases between. DNA for the CDR3: TGCAGCGTTGGCGGGACAGACACCGGGGAGCTGTTTTTT. Translated: CSVGGTDTGELFF.

This clonotype showed up many times. The chain employs TRBV10-3 and TRBJ1-1; the D gene is possibly TRBD1 (6 bases). This CDR3 is 14 amino acids long. Between the trimmed V and J ends, which lost 2 bases and 4 bases, there was a span of 11 bases. Germline V gene data show CDR1 as ENHRY and CDR2 as SYGVKD. For the CDR3, the DNA is TGTGCCATCAGTGAGCGGACAGTTTCCACTGAAGCTTTCTTT. Translating gives CAISERTVSTEAFF.

This clonotype was seen ten or more times. The rearrangement uses TRBV6-2 or TRBV6-3 and TRBJ2-7, with TRBD1 matching 8 bases. The CDR3 is 15 amino acids. Germline V gene sequence: CDR1 MNHEY, CDR2 SVGEGT. V lost 6 bases and J lost 5; bases outside the gene matches: 12. The CDR3 region has the DNA TGTGCCAGCAGGACAGGGGAATGGGGTTTCGACGAGCAGTACTTC. This encodes CASRTGEWGFDEQYF.

This sequence joins TRBV7-2 and TRBJ2-1; 10 bases agree with TRBD2. Losses at the gene ends were 4 bases for V and 9 bases for J; bases not matched to a gene: 6. In germline, CDR1 is SGHTA, CDR2 FQGNSA. CDR3 length: 14 amino acids. CDR3 DNA: TGTGCCAGCAGCTCCCAACTAGCGGGAATTGAGCAGTTCTTC. It yields the protein CASSSQLAGIEQFF.

This chain joins TRBV2 and TRBJ2-2; 10 bases agree with TRBD1. V trimming: 7 bases; J trimming: 6 bases; junction bases outside the gene matches: 5. The CDR3 is 14 amino acids. Germline CDR1 SNHLY, CDR2 FYNNEI. The CDR3, as DNA: TGTGCCAGCATGAGGACAGGGGGATCCGGGGAGCTGTTTTTT. Protein: CASMRTGGSGELFF.

The V gene is TRBV7-2, the J gene TRBJ2-2, with D possibly being TRBD1 or TRBD2 (5 bases each). This CDR3 is built from 17 residues. V shed 5 bases and J shed 2 bases, with 18 bases lying between them. Germline V CDR1 and CDR2: SGHTA, FQGNSA. The CDR3: CASSAHPGRLNTGELFF. The CDR3 DNA follows: TGTGCCAGCAGCGCTCACCCGGGACGACTAAACACCGGGGAGCTGTTTTTT. The full variable domain, completed using reference TRBV7-2 and TRBJ2-2, is GAGVSQSPSNKVTEKGKDVELRCDPISGHTALYWYRQSLGQGLEFLIYFQGNSAPDKSGLPSDRFSAERTGGSVSTLTIQRTQQEDSAVYLCASSAHPGRLNTGELFFGEGSRLTVL.

This clonotype showed up just a few times. This rearrangement joins TRBV4-1 to TRBJ2-5; 7 bases fit TRBD1. Germline V gives CDR1 MGHRA, CDR2 YSYEKL. The CDR3 totals 15 residues. The trim removed 0 bases at V and 5 bases at J, leaving 6 bases unmatched. DNA of the CDR3: TGCGCCAGCAGCCAAGATAAGGGGGCGTGGGAGACCCAGTACTTC. It codes for CASSQDKGAWETQYF.

The genes are TRBV20-1 and TRBJ2-5, with 8 bases identical to TRBD1. The CDR3 has 15 residues. Germline V CDR1 and CDR2: DFQATT, SNEGSKA (reference sequence). J gave up 5 bases and V 6 bases, and 14 bases lay outside the gene matches. As DNA, the CDR3 is TGCAGTGCAACGGCCCCTTCAGGGGGCGGTGAGACCCAGTACTTC. Its translation: CSATAPSGGGETQYF.

This clonotype has more than one count but fewer than ten. The chain couples TRBV14 to TRBJ2-7; D is unclear. CDR1 SGHDN and CDR2 FVKESK come from the germline V gene. The CDR3 has 13 amino acids. The V and J ends lost 6 bases and 5 bases respectively, with 14 bases between them. For the CDR3, the DNA is TGTGCCAGCAGTCCGACGGAGATCAACGAGCAGTACTTC. Its protein product is CASSPTEINEQYF.

At least ten counts were recorded for this clonotype. J is TRBJ2-5 and V is TRBV7-2; 7 bases map to TRBD1. Germline CDR1 is SGHTA and CDR2 is FQGNSA. The V segment lost 1 base and the J segment 1 base; nucleotides outside the gene matches: 3. The CDR3 length is 15 residues. The CDR3 sequence is CASSLDRGPQETQYF. CDR3 in DNA: TGTGCCAGCAGCTTAGACAGGGGACCCCAAGAGACCCAGTACTTC.

The chain employs TRBV7-9 and TRBJ2-1, with D perhaps matching TRBD2 (6 bases). The CDR3 loop spans 14 amino acids. In germline, CDR1 is SEHNR, CDR2 FQNEAQ (reference sequence). The V gene lost 5 bases and the J gene lost 6 bases, with 14 bases spanning the gap. The DNA of the CDR3 is TGTGCCAGCAGCCTCCGCGGGGCACTCAATGAGCAGTTCTTC. Amino acid sequence: CASSLRGALNEQFF.

This clonotype showed up just a few times. The rearrangement joins TRBV20-1 to TRBJ1-4, with D possibly being TRBD1 (6 bases). Germline CDR1 and CDR2: DFQATT and SNEGSKA (reference sequence). V lost 6 bases and J lost 7, with 12 bases in between. CDR3 size: 12 residues. CDR3 in amino acids: CSASRGIEKLFF. CDR3 nucleotides: TGCAGTGCAAGTAGGGGGATTGAAAAACTGTTTTTT.

This clonotype was detected many times. The gene calls are TRBV20-1 and TRBJ2-1; 8 bases agree with TRBD1. V shed 2 bases and J 4 bases; nucleotides not matched to a gene: 10. The CDR3 has 16 residues. Germline V gene lookup returns CDR1 DFQATT and CDR2 SNEGSKA (reference sequence). The CDR3 protein is CSARPPAGGWYNEQFF. CDR3 in DNA: TGCAGTGCTAGACCCCCGGCAGGGGGCTGGTACAATGAGCAGTTCTTC.

The chain uses TRBV6-5 and TRBJ1-2, with TRBD1 as a possible D gene (5 bases). Trimming removed 6 bases from V and 2 bases from J, with 7 bases in between. This CDR3 contains 12 residues. Germline CDR1 is MNHEY and CDR2 is SVGAGI. The CDR3 protein is CASSRENYGYTF. The CDR3 bases are TGTGCCAGCAGCAGGGAAAACTATGGCTACACCTTC.

This clonotype appeared many times. The V and J genes are TRBV11-1 and TRBJ2-7; possible D gene TRBD2, 5 bases. In germline, CDR1 is SGHAT, CDR2 FQDESV (reference sequence). This CDR3 has 16 residues. Trimming cost V 5 bases and J 2 bases, with 19 bases left between them. The CDR3 bases are TGTGCCAGCAGCCGGGGTCAGGTTGTCGCCACCTACGAGCAGTACTTC. This sequence encodes CASSRGQVVATYEQYF.

To note about this clonotype: Given a much more abundant clone one base away, this may be a read error. The CDR3 sequence: CASRVSKDTQYF. Here the CDR3 DNA reads TGTGCCAGCAGGGTCAGCAAAGATACGCAGTATTTT. V usage is TRBV2 and J usage is TRBJ2-3; no definite D call. This CDR3 is built from 12 residues. Germline V gene lookup returns CDR1 SNHLY and CDR2 FYNNEI.

As to this clonotype: A read error is possible here, since a much larger clone lies one base away. The rearrangement joins TRBV7-9 to TRBJ1-1; D is undetermined. V lost 6 bases, J lost 1 base, and 9 bases lay in between. CDR1 is SEHNR, CDR2 FQNEAQ, per germline (reference sequence). This CDR3 comprises 13 residues. CDR3 region: CASSHDGNTEAFF. The CDR3 bases are TGTGCCAGCAGTCACGACGGGAACACTGAAGCTTTCTTT.

The V gene is TRBV20-1, the J gene TRBJ1-2; D is perhaps TRBD1 (5 bases). Trimming took off 0 bases at V and 7 bases at J, with 15 bases between the two ends. Germline V gene lookup returns CDR1 DFQATT and CDR2 SNEGSKA (reference sequence). The CDR3 is 14 amino acids. The chain's CDR3 is CSARDPRDFSGYTF. The CDR3 DNA is TGCAGTGCTAGAGATCCCCGGGACTTCAGTGGCTACACCTTC.

This clonotype was found many times. This sequence joins TRBV5-1 and TRBJ2-1, with D tentatively TRBD1 (5 bases). CDR3 size: 12 residues. V lost 0 bases to trimming and J lost 8 bases, with 6 bases between them. Germline values: CDR1 SGHRS, CDR2 YFSETQ. CDR3 region: CASSLGGHEQFF. In DNA, the CDR3 is TGCGCCAGCAGCTTGGGGGGCCATGAGCAGTTCTTC. The variable domain in full, with the rest retrieved from reference TRBV5-1 and TRBJ2-1, is KAGVTQTPRYLIKTRGQQVTLSCSPISGHRSVSWYQQTPGQGLQFLFEYFSETQRNKGNFPGRFSGRQFSNSRSEMNVSTLELGDSALYLCASSLGGHEQFFGPGTRLTVL.

This clonotype was picked up many times. This chain joins TRBV27 and TRBJ2-7; 7 nucleotides agree with TRBD1. Trimming took 8 bases from V and 1 from J; bases not matched to a gene: 2. The CDR3 consists of 12 residues. CDR1 MNHEY and CDR2 SMNVEV come from the germline V gene (reference sequence). The CDR3 bases are TGTGCCAGCTGGGACAGATCCTACGAGCAGTACTTC. Its protein is CASWDRSYEQYF.

The table lists this clonotype with many counts. The rearrangement joins TRBV27 to TRBJ2-2, with TRBD2 matching over 8 bases. V shed 7 bases, J shed 5 bases, and the junction held 12 bases outside the gene matches. The germline CDR1 and CDR2 sequences are MNHEY and SMNVEV (reference sequence). This CDR3 is 16 amino acids long. The DNA of the CDR3 is TGTGCCAGCACCCGGGGGGGAGGGCCTCAGACCGGGGAGCTGTTTTTT. It specifies CASTRGGGPQTGELFF.

The chain is built from TRBV4-3 and TRBJ1-1; TRBD1 is a possible D gene (5 bases). Looked up from germline, CDR1 is LGHNA and CDR2 is YSLEER. The CDR3 extends over 16 amino acids. The V end was cut by 0 bases, the J end by 1 base, with 12 bases between. This CDR3 reads CASSQDRGGSNTEAFF. The CDR3 DNA sequence: TGCGCCAGCAGCCAAGATCGCGGGGGGTCGAACACTGAAGCTTTCTTT.